This is a list of T cell receptor beta chains from one sample in a study of radiotherapy plus CTLA-4 blockade in lung cancer. Repertoires were generated with immunoSEQ multiplex PCR, while TCRdb's copy carries only in-frame clones and drops some. The table lists around 71,000 clones, roughly 76% of them singletons. Specimen: peripheral blood, collected from a patient treated with radiotherapy plus ipilimumab. The receptors derive from a human donor with non-small cell lung cancer whose response to radiotherapy plus ipilimumab could not be evaluated. Some clones in this sample may be carry-over from other donors' samples. The CDR3 runs from the conserved cysteine through the conserved F or W. D genes are given only for firm matches. A clone size is listed for some rows: how often the clone was seen (once, few, many), or a class if it is expanded.

TRBV5-1	TRBJ1-2	.	.	TGCGCCAGCAGCTTGGCCATGGGAGCTACCTATGGCTACACCTTC	CASSLAMGATYGYTF
TRBV7-2	TRBJ1-2	.	.	TGTGCCAGCAGCTTAAGGTCCAGGGCCATCTATGGCTACACCTTC	CASSLRSRAIYGYTF
TRBV4-2	TRBJ2-1	TRBD2	.	TGTGCCAGCAGCCAAGATAGCGGACTAGCTTTCAATGAGCAGTTCTTC	CASSQDSGLAFNEQFF
TRBV10-3	TRBJ2-1	TRBD2	.	TGTGCCATCAGTGAAAAAGCGGGGGGAAACAATGAGCAGTTCTTC	CAISEKAGGNNEQFF
TRBV28	TRBJ1-2	.	.	TGTGCCAGTCAAGTCCTACCCGACTATGGCTACACCTTC	CASQVLPDYGYTF
TRBV2	TRBJ1-2	.	.	TGTGCCAGCAGCAAAGTGGGGGGAACCTATGGCTACACCTTC	CASSKVGGTYGYTF
TRBV6-1	TRBJ2-7	TRBD2	.	TGTGCCAGCAGTGAAACGACTAGCGGGGTTAGGGTCGAGCAGTACTTC	CASSETTSGVRVEQYF
TRBV6-6	TRBJ1-2	.	.	TGTGCCAGCAGTCGTAACTATGGCTACACCTTC	CASSRNYGYTF
TRBV6-1	TRBJ1-1	.	.	TGTGCCAGCAGTGACAGACAGTCTGAAGCTTTCTTT	CASSDRQSEAFF
TRBV2	TRBJ1-2	.	once	TGTGCCAGCCTCAGGGCGAACTATGGCTACACCTTC	CASLRANYGYTF
TRBV5-1	TRBJ1-2	.	.	TGCGCCAGCAGCTTGGGAGGGAGCAATGGCTACACCTTC	CASSLGGSNGYTF
TRBV28	TRBJ2-7	.	.	TGTGCCAGCAGTCCCCTTTCCCCTACAGGGTATTTTGGCGAGCAGTACTTC	CASSPLSPTGYFGEQYF
TRBV5-4	TRBJ2-3	.	.	TGTGCCAGCAGCTCAACTAGCTTAGATACGCAGTATTTT	CASSSTSLDTQYF
TRBV10-2	TRBJ1-2	TRBD1	few	TGCGCCAGCAGTGCTCAGGGGGACAGCTATGGCTACACCTTC	CASSAQGDSYGYTF
TRBV5-1	TRBJ2-3	TRBD2	.	TGCGCCAGCAGCCCGGGACGGGGGGCAGATACGCAGTATTTT	CASSPGRGADTQYF
TRBV9	TRBJ2-3	.	.	TGTGCCAGCAGCGGTGACAGGTCCTGGGGTTACACAGATACGCAGTATTTT	CASSGDRSWGYTDTQYF
TRBV2	TRBJ2-7	.	.	TGTGCCAGCAGCGTGGCCTTCTACGAGCAGTACTTC	CASSVAFYEQYF
TRBV6-4	TRBJ1-2	.	.	TGTGCCAGCAGTGACTCTGGGGGCGCAAGCTATGGCTACACCTTC	CASSDSGGASYGYTF
TRBV7-9	TRBJ1-2	TRBD1	.	TGTGCCAGCAGCGATCTCGCGGGACAGGGAAGGGTGGGCTATGGCTACACCTTC	CASSDLAGQGRVGYGYTF
TRBV16	TRBJ1-3	.	.	TGTGCCAGCAGCCGGAGATCAACAGGGACTGGAAACACCATATATTTT	CASSRRSTGTGNTIYF
TRBV6-5	TRBJ2-1	TRBD1	.	TGTGCCAGCAGTTCCCTAAAGGGGGCCATCTACAATGAGCAGTTCTTC	CASSSLKGAIYNEQFF
TRBV18	TRBJ1-2	.	once	TGTGCCAGCTCAGACAGCCGATCCTCTGGCTACACCTTC	CASSDSRSSGYTF
TRBV28	TRBJ2-7	.	.	TGTGCCAGCAGGAAACAGGGGGGGTTAGAGCAGTACTTC	CASRKQGGLEQYF
TRBV7-4	TRBJ2-3	.	.	TGTGCCAGCATCACTCTTGGGGGGGGGCTGGCTGACACAGATACGCAGTATTTT	CASITLGGGLADTDTQYF
TRBV5-1	TRBJ2-2	.	once	TGCGCCAGCAGCTTAGGACAGCCCACCGGGGAGCTGTTTTTT	CASSLGQPTGELFF
TRBV9	TRBJ2-3	TRBD1	.	TGTGCCAGCAGCGTTACTACAGGGGGAACACCTGATACGCAGTATTTT	CASSVTTGGTPDTQYF
TRBV7-9	TRBJ1-5	.	once	TGTGCCAGCAGCAGGGAGGGGGGAGGCAATCAGCCCCAGCATTTT	CASSREGGGNQPQHF
TRBV28	TRBJ1-5	.	.	TGTGCCAGCAGTTCTGGCAGTTATCAGCCCCAGCATTTT	CASSSGSYQPQHF
TRBV28	TRBJ2-2	.	.	TGTGCCAGCAGTTTCGTAACCGGGGAGCTGTTTTTT	CASSFVTGELFF
TRBV6-5	TRBJ1-4	.	few	TGTGCCAGCAGTTACATGGCAGGGAATGAAAAACTGTTTTTT	CASSYMAGNEKLFF
TRBV5-1	TRBJ1-4	.	once	TGCGCCAGCAGCGGAACAGGAGCTGTTAATGAAAAACTGTTTTTT	CASSGTGAVNEKLFF
TRBV2	TRBJ2-7	TRBD1	.	TGTGCCAGCGGGGGCCTATACTGGTTAGTCGGGACAGAGCACGACGAGCAGTACTTC	CASGGLYWLVGTEHDEQYF
TRBV28	TRBJ2-7	TRBD1	.	TGTGCCAGCAGCCCTCCGGGACAGGGGATCCACGAGCAGTACTTC	CASSPPGQGIHEQYF
TRBV4-2	TRBJ1-2	.	.	TGTGCCAGCAGCCAAGATCGGGGGGATGGCTACACCTTC	CASSQDRGDGYTF
TRBV10-3	TRBJ1-2	.	.	TGTGCCATCAGACCCGGGGGGCCCTATGGCTACACCTTC	CAIRPGGPYGYTF
TRBV5-6	TRBJ2-3	TRBD1	.	TGTGCCAGCAGCTGGACAGGGACGGTAGATACGCAGTATTTT	CASSWTGTVDTQYF
TRBV27	TRBJ2-7	TRBD1	.	TGTGCCAGCAGTTTGTTGGGGGGGACAGGGGGCGACTACGAGCAGTACTTC	CASSLLGGTGGDYEQYF
TRBV30	TRBJ2-5	TRBD1	.	TGTGCCTGGAGTGTACGGGACAGACAAGAGACCCAGTACTTC	CAWSVRDRQETQYF
TRBV18	TRBJ1-3	.	.	TGTGCCAGCTCACCTGAGGGTTCTGGAAACACCATATATTTT	CASSPEGSGNTIYF
TRBV7-9	TRBJ2-7	.	.	TGTGCCAGCGCGAACGGTGAGGTTTACGAGCAGTACTTC	CASANGEVYEQYF
TRBV6-5	TRBJ2-2	.	once	TGTGCCAGCAGTTACACAGGGCCCGGGGAGCTGTTTTTT	CASSYTGPGELFF
TRBV6-1	TRBJ1-1	.	.	TGTGCCAGCAGTGGGGGCGCCGCCCAAGCTTTCTTT	CASSGGAAQAFF
TRBV4-1	TRBJ1-5	TRBD1	.	TGCGCCGGTCCGCCGGGACAGGCGGCCGAGTATAGCAATCAGCCCCAGCATTTT	CAGPPGQAAEYSNQPQHF